These 20 T cell receptor beta chains were all obtained from the same sample, sequenced in a study of cytomegalovirus exposure and HLA in healthy donors. The study ran its PCR with 60 Vbeta and 13 Jbeta primers. The method was immunoSEQ multiplex PCR; TCRdb's version includes in-frame clones alone and lacks a portion of them. The table has tens of thousands of clones, 60% to 80% seen once. What was sequenced was PBMCs. Receptors were obtained from a woman aged 40 to 50 in good health and CMV-seronegative.

This chain links TRBV4-2 with TRBJ2-1; 8 bases are shared with TRBD2. This CDR3 contains 14 residues. J lost 7 bases, V lost 1 base, and 3 bases had no gene match. CDR1 and CDR2 (germline): LGHNA, YNFKEQ. CDR3 bases: TGTGCCAGCAGCCAAGCGGGAGGGCCGAATGAGCAGTTCTTC. This translates into CASSQAGGPNEQFF.

The chain combines TRBV7-9 with TRBJ1-1; perhaps TRBD1 as D (6 bases). This CDR3 has 13 residues. The V gene lost 8 bases and the J gene lost 4 bases, with 14 bases spanning the gap. Per germline, CDR1 SEHNR and CDR2 FQNEAQ (reference sequence). CDR3 coding DNA: TGTGCCAGCCACAGGGCTCCGGGCACTGAAGCTTTCTTT. Encoded protein: CASHRAPGTEAFF. Filled out from reference TRBV7-9 and TRBJ1-1, the complete variable domain reads DTGVSQNPRHKITKRGQNVTFRCDPISEHNRLYWYRQTLGQGPEFLTYFQNEAQLEKSRLLSDRFSAERPKGSFSTLEIQRTEQGDSAMYLCASHRAPGTEAFFGQGTRLTVV.

This clone has only a few counts. The J gene is TRBJ2-1, the V gene TRBV28, with TRBD2 matching 9 bases. The CDR3 extends over 12 amino acids. Germline CDR1 and CDR2: MDHEN and SYDVKM. The V gene end was trimmed by 3 bases and the J gene end by 15 bases; junction bases not matched to a gene: 6. The CDR3 DNA follows: TGTGCCAGCAGTTTGAGAGCGGGGGGTGGGTTCTTC. Translated, it gives CASSLRAGGGFF. Full variable domain (missing parts from reference TRBV28 and TRBJ2-1): DVKVTQSSRYLVKRTGEKVFLECVQDMDHENMFWYRQDPGLGLRLIYFSYDVKMKEKGDIPEGYSVSREKKERFSLILESASTNQTSMYLCASSLRAGGGFFGPGTRLTVL.

The chain has TRBV6-5 and TRBJ1-1; 10 bases align to TRBD1. This CDR3 is 14 amino acids long. V gave up 5 bases and J gave up 5 bases; unmatched junction bases: 5. Germline V gene sequence: CDR1 MNHEY, CDR2 SVGAGI. CDR3 bases: TGTGCCAGCAGTGGAGGACAGGGGGTGACTGAAGCTTTCTTT. Translation gives CASSGGQGVTEAFF.

The chain links TRBV25-1 to TRBJ2-7; D gene ambiguous. CDR1 MGHDK and CDR2 SYGVNS come from the germline V gene. This CDR3 comprises 18 residues. V was shortened by 3 bases and J by 0 bases, with 21 bases between the two germline ends. CDR3 sequence reads: CASSDSDSARPGSYEQYF. CDR3 DNA: TGTGCCAGCAGTGACTCCGACTCAGCCCGCCCGGGCTCCTACGAGCAGTACTTC.

The genes are TRBV7-3 and TRBJ1-1, with D tentatively TRBD1 (5 bases). The CDR3 consists of 13 residues. V was cut by 4 bases and J by 5 bases, with 11 bases left in between. Germline loops: CDR1 SGHTA, CDR2 FQGTGA. The CDR3 DNA reads as TGTGCCAGCAGCTCCCAAAGGGGTACTGAAGCTTTCTTT. This encodes CASSSQRGTEAFF.

The rearrangement joins TRBV18 to TRBJ2-1; 8 positions match TRBD1. Germline CDR1 and CDR2: KGHSH and LQKENI. This CDR3 is built from 16 residues. V lost 2 bases, J lost 4 bases, and 7 bases stayed unmatched. CDR3 in amino acids: CASSPKDRGGYNEQFF. The CDR3 DNA reads TGTGCCAGCTCACCAAAAGACAGGGGCGGGTACAATGAGCAGTTCTTC.

The chain recombines TRBV7-3 with TRBJ2-1; 13 nucleotides match TRBD2. The CDR3 covers 16 residues. V lost 1 base and J lost 7; bases outside the gene matches: 4. CDR1 SGHTA and CDR2 FQGTGA come from the germline V gene. As DNA, the CDR3 is TGTGCCAGCAGCTTAAAGGGACTAGCGGGGAGAAATGAGCAGTTCTTC. Translated: CASSLKGLAGRNEQFF.

This rearrangement joins TRBV30 to TRBJ2-3; D is perhaps TRBD2 (6 bases). Germline CDR1 GTSNPN, CDR2 SVGIG (reference sequence). The CDR3 contains 13 residues. Deletions cut 3 bases from V and 6 bases from J, with 13 bases between. Here the CDR3 reads CAWSLATGDTQYF. The DNA of the CDR3 is TGTGCCTGGAGCCTAGCGACTGGGGATACGCAGTATTTT.

There are a few counts of this clone. The gene calls are TRBV7-9 and TRBJ2-1; D unclear. Germline lookup yields CDR1 SEHNR and CDR2 FQNEAQ (reference sequence). CDR3 length: 14 amino acids. V lost 1 base, J lost 7 bases, and 11 bases lay in between. As DNA, the CDR3 is TGTGCCAGCAGCTTAGAGTTCGCGGCGAATGAGCAGTTCTTC. Protein sequence: CASSLEFAANEQFF.

This chain connects TRBV7-2 to TRBJ2-1, with 10 nucleotides matching TRBD2. CDR3 length: 16 residues. Germline CDR1 is SGHTA and CDR2 is FQGNSA. V was pared by 0 bases and J by 7 bases, with 6 bases of the junction left unmatched. In nucleotides, the CDR3 is TGTGCCAGCAGCTTAGCGATAGCGGGAGGAAGAAATGAGCAGTTCTTC. Protein sequence: CASSLAIAGGRNEQFF.

This clone appeared a single time. V and J are TRBV4-3 and TRBJ2-5; 7 nucleotides line up with TRBD2. The trim removed 3 bases at V and 5 bases at J, leaving 6 bases unmatched. CDR1 is LGHNA and CDR2 is YSLEER in the germline V gene. The CDR3 runs to 14 residues. CDR3 protein: CASSQGGSWETQYF. In DNA, the CDR3 is TGCGCCAGCAGCCAGGGCGGGAGTTGGGAGACCCAGTACTTC.

The chain recombines TRBV5-1 with TRBJ1-1; D call uncertain. The ends were cut back, 0 bases at V and 0 bases at J, with 6 bases in the middle. Germline lookup yields CDR1 SGHRS and CDR2 YFSETQ. There are 14 residues in the CDR3. CDR3 coding DNA: TGCGCCAGCAGCTTGGTTAGCATGAACACTGAAGCTTTCTTT. Its protein is CASSLVSMNTEAFF.

This chain connects TRBV5-6 to TRBJ1-1, with 7 positions matching TRBD1. The trim removed 4 bases at V and 1 base at J, leaving 10 bases unmatched. Germline CDR1 is SGHDT and CDR2 is YYEEEE. The CDR3 length is 16 residues. The CDR3 spells CASSRSWAGGNTEAFF. DNA of the CDR3: TGTGCCAGCAGCCGGAGTTGGGCAGGGGGGAACACTGAAGCTTTCTTT.

This rearrangement joins TRBV5-1 to TRBJ2-1; 7 bases line up with TRBD2. V shed 7 bases and J 6 bases; nucleotides not matched to a gene: 16. Germline lookup yields CDR1 SGHRS and CDR2 YFSETQ. The CDR3 has 16 residues. Written as DNA, the CDR3 is TGCGCCAGCTCATCTGCGGGAGCCCCTTCGGGCAATGAGCAGTTCTTC. Translated, it gives CASSSAGAPSGNEQFF. The whole variable domain, remainder taken from reference TRBV5-1 and TRBJ2-1, is KAGVTQTPRYLIKTRGQQVTLSCSPISGHRSVSWYQQTPGQGLQFLFEYFSETQRNKGNFPGRFSGRQFSNSRSEMNVSTLELGDSALYLCASSSAGAPSGNEQFFGPGTRLTVL.

The genes are TRBV11-2 and TRBJ2-5; 8 bases match TRBD2. CDR1 is SGHAT and CDR2 is FQNNGV in the germline V gene. CDR3 length equals 14 residues. V lost 0 bases to trimming and J lost 5 bases; unmatched junction nucleotides: 2. Here the CDR3 reads CASSLEAGVETQYF. In DNA form, the CDR3 reads TGTGCCAGCAGCTTAGAAGCGGGAGTGGAGACCCAGTACTTC.

The V call is TRBV19, the J call TRBJ2-7, with 8 bases identical to TRBD2. There are 15 residues in the CDR3. CDR1 is LNHDA, CDR2 SQIVND, per germline (reference sequence). Trimming at V came to 8 bases and at J to 3 bases, leaving 12 bases not matched to a gene. The CDR3 here is CASLPHTAGVYEQYF. DNA of the CDR3: TGTGCCAGTTTGCCCCACACAGCGGGGGTCTACGAGCAGTACTTC.

The chain has TRBV6-1 and TRBJ1-5; TRBD1 aligns across 9 bases. The germline V gene has CDR1 MNHNS and CDR2 SASEGT. The CDR3 contains 15 residues. After removal of 7 bases from V and 4 bases from J, the junction contained 8 bases not matched to a gene. This chain's CDR3 is CASTPTGTGNQPQHF. In nucleotides, the CDR3 is TGTGCCAGCACTCCAACCGGGACAGGGAATCAGCCCCAGCATTTT.

The chain carries TRBV11-2 and TRBJ2-1, with TRBD2 matching over 10 bases. The ends lost 1 base at V and 0 bases at J; junction bases unmatched: 3. CDR3 length equals 17 residues. Germline V gene lookup returns CDR1 SGHAT and CDR2 FQNNGV. CDR3 DNA: TGTGCCAGCAGCTTAGGGACTAGCGGATTCTCCTACAATGAGCAGTTCTTC. It specifies CASSLGTSGFSYNEQFF.

This chain joins TRBV11-2 and TRBJ1-4; the D gene is possibly TRBD1 (5 bases). Between the trimmed V and J ends, which lost 5 bases and 7 bases, there was a span of 14 bases. Germline-derived CDR1 and CDR2 are SGHAT and FQNNGV. The CDR3 totals 14 residues. CDR3 loop: CASSPLGPFEKLFF. Here the CDR3 DNA reads TGTGCCAGCAGCCCCCTGGGGCCCTTTGAAAAACTGTTTTTT. Supplemented by reference TRBV11-2 and TRBJ1-4, the full variable domain reads EAGVAQSPRYKIIEKRQSVAFWCNPISGHATLYWYQQILGQGPKLLIQFQNNGVVDDSQLPKDRFSAERLKGVDSTLKIQPAKLEDSAVYLCASSPLGPFEKLFFGSGTQLSVL.